These 30 T cell receptor beta chains were sequenced from one sample in a study of siplizumab effects on memory and regulatory T cells. Clones were read by immunoSEQ multiplex PCR, and TCRdb kept only the in-frame ones, dropping some. This table has about 120,000 clones, about 94% appearing once. The sequenced sample was non-Treg CD4+ T cells sorted from blood. The origin of the receptors is a human donor in good health.

This rearrangement joins TRBV9 to TRBJ2-7; 10 nucleotides agree with TRBD1. Germline CDR1 reads SGDLS; CDR2 reads YYNGEE. J was trimmed by 8 bases and V by 3 bases; bases with no gene match: 2. The CDR3 has 12 residues. The CDR3 nucleotides are TGTGCCAGCAGCGCGACAGGGGGCAAGCAGTACTTC. It is translated as CASSATGGKQYF.

This rearrangement joins TRBV5-1 to TRBJ1-4; D gene uncertain. The germline CDR1 and CDR2 sequences are SGHRS and YFSETQ. V was cut by 3 bases and J by 0 bases, with 3 bases left in between. CDR3 length equals 13 residues. CDR3 bases: TGCGCCAGCAGCTCCCCAACTAATGAAAAACTGTTTTTT. This sequence encodes CASSSPTNEKLFF.

Only one count was recorded for this clone. The chain uses TRBV19 and TRBJ1-6; D remains unclear. Trimming left V 6 bases short and J 6 bases short, with 12 bases between. CDR3 length: 14 residues. Per germline, CDR1 LNHDA and CDR2 SQIVND (reference sequence). The CDR3 region is CASRTARTNSPLHF. The CDR3 DNA is TGTGCCAGTAGGACGGCCCGAACTAATTCACCCCTCCACTTT. The full variable domain, with the rest looked up from reference TRBV19 and TRBJ1-6, is DGGITQSPKYLFRKEGQNVTLSCEQNLNHDAMYWYRQDPGQGLRLIYYSQIVNDFQKGDIAEGYSVSREKKESFPLTVTSAQKNPTAFYLCASRTARTNSPLHFGNGTRLTVT.

A note on this clone: The same CDR3 arises from other DNA sequences in this sample as well. The genes are TRBV15 and TRBJ1-5, with TRBD1 matching 8 bases. With 5 bases clipped from V and 3 bases from J, the junction kept 3 bases outside the gene matches. Per germline, CDR1 LNHNV and CDR2 YYDKDF (reference sequence). The CDR3 has 14 residues. The CDR3 sequence: CATSRGQVNQPQHF. The DNA of the CDR3 is TGTGCCACCAGCCGGGGACAGGTCAATCAGCCCCAGCATTTT. The full variable domain, its missing parts supplied by reference TRBV15 and TRBJ1-5, is DAMVIQNPRYQVTQFGKPVTLSCSQTLNHNVMYWYQQKSSQAPKLLFHYYDKDFNNEADTPDNFQSRRPNTSFCFLDIRSPGLGDTAMYLCATSRGQVNQPQHFGDGTRLSIL.

DNA of the CDR3: TGTGCCAGCAGCCTCCCCGGGGCCACCGGGGAGCTGTTTTTT. This encodes CASSLPGATGELFF. The rearrangement links TRBV5-4 to TRBJ2-2; D may match TRBD1 or TRBD2 (5 bases each). CDR3 length: 14 residues. CDR1 SGHNT and CDR2 YYREEE come from the germline V gene (reference sequence). With 4 bases removed from V and 4 bases from J, the gap between germline ends came to 11 bases.

V usage is TRBV5-1 and J usage is TRBJ2-7; 9 bases map to TRBD1. V trimming: 4 bases; J trimming: 4 bases; junction bases outside the gene matches: 12. The germline gives CDR1 SGHRS, CDR2 YFSETQ. This CDR3 comprises 16 residues. CDR3 sequence reads: CASSLAPGTGLYEQYF. CDR3 in DNA: TGCGCCAGCAGCCTTGCTCCCGGGACAGGGTTATACGAGCAGTACTTC.

The chain combines TRBV11-2 with TRBJ2-7, with D maybe TRBD2 (6 bases). The germline V gene encodes CDR1 SGHAT and CDR2 FQNNGV. The length of the CDR3 is 14 residues. Trimming stripped 1 base from V and 9 bases from J, with 16 bases between. CDR3 coding DNA: TGTGCCAGCAGCTTAGGAATTCGGGGGATTGTGCAGTACTTC. Amino acid sequence: CASSLGIRGIVQYF.

This clone was observed once. The V and J genes are TRBV11-2 and TRBJ2-7; 8 bases fit TRBD2. This CDR3 region has 16 residues. Germline trimming cut 1 base from V and 4 bases from J; bases unmatched to any gene: 9. Germline CDR1 is SGHAT and CDR2 is FQNNGV. The DNA for the CDR3 is TGTGCCAGCAGCTTAGTCGGGTCAAGCGGGGGTTACGAGCAGTACTTC. Amino acids: CASSLVGSSGGYEQYF.

This sequence joins TRBV7-3 and TRBJ1-4; 7 bases map to TRBD1. The junction had 8 bases not matched to a gene; V was cut back by 3 bases and J by 10 bases. The CDR3 runs to 14 residues. Germline V lookup: CDR1 SGHTA, CDR2 FQGTGA. The CDR3 spells CASSFDRVDGKLFF. The CDR3 DNA reads TGTGCCAGCAGCTTTGACAGGGTTGACGGAAAACTGTTTTTT. Variable domain in full (rest from reference TRBV7-3 and TRBJ1-4): GAGVSQTPSNKVTEKGKYVELRCDPISGHTALYWYRQSLGQGPEFLIYFQGTGAADDSGLPNDRFFAVRPEGSVSTLKIQRTERGDSAVYLCASSFDRVDGKLFFGSGTQLSVL.

J is TRBJ2-1 and V is TRBV11-3; a weak D match, TRBD1 (6 bases). The CDR3 loop spans 16 amino acids. The ends were cut back, 1 base at V and 2 bases at J, with 12 bases in the middle. Germline V gene lookup returns CDR1 SGHNT and CDR2 YENEEA. As DNA, the CDR3 is TGTGCCAGCAGCTTAGGGGCTCAGGGGCCCTACAATGAGCAGTTCTTC. Residues: CASSLGAQGPYNEQFF.

This clone has only one observation. The genes are TRBV27 and TRBJ1-5, with D unclear. Germline V gene data show CDR1 as MNHEY and CDR2 as SMNVEV (reference sequence). V shed 3 bases and J shed 3 bases, with 3 bases lying between them. The CDR3 totals 12 residues. The CDR3 sequence: CASSFYNQPQHF. CDR3 in DNA: TGTGCCAGCAGTTTTTACAATCAGCCCCAGCATTTT.

The rearrangement joins TRBV28 to TRBJ2-3; maybe TRBD1 (6 bases). The V gene's germline CDR1 is MDHEN and CDR2 SYDVKM. The CDR3 is 17 residues long. Trimming took off 5 bases at V and 3 bases at J, with 21 bases between the two ends. The CDR3 DNA follows: TGTGCCAGCAGTCCACGAGTGGGGGCGAAGTATACAGATACGCAGTATTTT. This translates into CASSPRVGAKYTDTQYF. Combining the CDR3 with reference TRBV28 and TRBJ2-3 gives the whole variable domain DVKVTQSSRYLVKRTGEKVFLECVQDMDHENMFWYRQDPGLGLRLIYFSYDVKMKEKGDIPEGYSVSREKKERFSLILESASTNQTSMYLCASSPRVGAKYTDTQYFGPGTRLTVL.

The chain recombines TRBV30 with TRBJ2-1, with 11 positions matching TRBD2. CDR1 and CDR2 from the germline V gene are GTSNPN and SVGIG (reference sequence). Losses at the gene ends were 0 bases for V and 5 bases for J; bases not matched to a gene: 6. The length of the CDR3 is 16 residues. The DNA for the CDR3 is TGTGCCTGGAGTGTACGGGTACTAGCGGGAGACAATGAGCAGTTCTTC. The encoded protein is CAWSVRVLAGDNEQFF.

The gene calls are TRBV6-1 and TRBJ2-5; the D is unclear. The CDR3 sequence is 10 residues long. Germline assignment: CDR1 MNHNS and CDR2 SASEGT. V was cut by 6 bases and J by 9 bases, with 8 bases left in between. In nucleotides, the CDR3 is TGTGCCAGCAGGGGAATTGCCCAGTACTTC. Translation gives CASRGIAQYF.

The J gene is TRBJ2-7, the V gene TRBV10-3; 10 nucleotides agree with TRBD1. The CDR3 runs to 14 residues. The germline gives CDR1 ENHRY, CDR2 SYGVKD. J gave up 5 bases and V 3 bases, and 4 bases lay outside the gene matches. CDR3 amino acids: CAISDRQGAHEQYF. In nucleotides, the CDR3 is TGTGCCATCAGTGATCGACAGGGGGCTCACGAGCAGTACTTC.

The chain couples TRBV2 to TRBJ1-1, with D possibly being TRBD1 (6 bases). Looked up from germline, CDR1 is SNHLY and CDR2 is FYNNEI. This CDR3 is built from 12 residues. V lost 1 base to trimming and J lost 11 bases, with 11 bases between them. Here the CDR3 DNA reads TGTGCCAGCAGTGAAGGGCAGGGGAGGGCTTTCTTT. Its protein product is CASSEGQGRAFF.

The genes are TRBV7-9 and TRBJ2-5; D unclear. With 7 bases removed from V and 1 base from J, the gap between germline ends came to 13 bases. Germline CDR1 reads SEHNR; CDR2 reads FQNEAQ (reference sequence). The CDR3 extends over 14 amino acids. The CDR3 DNA follows: TGTGCCAGCAACCATCGCGGCGGCCAAGAGACCCAGTACTTC. Amino acid sequence: CASNHRGGQETQYF.

This chain uses TRBV5-5 with TRBJ1-5; D remains unclear. Germline loops: CDR1 SGHKS, CDR2 YYEKEE (reference sequence). The V end was cut by 1 base, the J end by 6 bases, with 8 bases between. This CDR3 comprises 13 residues. CDR3 DNA: TGTGCCAGCAGCTTGATTTTAGGTCAGCCCCAGCATTTT. This gives the protein CASSLILGQPQHF.

DNA for the CDR3: TGTGCCAGTACCTCTGGTCGACCAGGGGCAGGGAGTTGGAGCACTGAAGCTTTCTTT. Translating gives CASTSGRPGAGSWSTEAFF. This chain joins TRBV19 and TRBJ1-1, with a possible D match to TRBD1 (6 bases). The CDR3 runs 19 residues. Germline V lookup: CDR1 LNHDA, CDR2 SQIVND (reference sequence). Trimming took 7 bases from V and 4 from J, leaving 31 bases between them.

The V and J genes are TRBV28 and TRBJ2-7; D perhaps matches TRBD2 (5 bases). V lost 2 bases to trimming and J lost 9 bases, with 8 bases between them. Germline V gives CDR1 MDHEN, CDR2 SYDVKM. CDR3 length: 11 residues. In nucleotides, the CDR3 is TGTGCCAGCAGTTTACGCACTAGGCAGTACTTC. Translating gives CASSLRTRQYF.

The V and J genes are TRBV25-1 and TRBJ1-2; TRBD1 matches at 8 bases. Per germline, CDR1 MGHDK and CDR2 SYGVNS. V lost 6 bases and J lost 2; bases outside the gene matches: 11. CDR3 length equals 16 residues. The CDR3 DNA reads as TGTGCCAGCAGCTCCCACTCCAGGGGGCCGAACTATGGCTACACCTTC. This translates into CASSSHSRGPNYGYTF.

This rearrangement joins TRBV7-9 to TRBJ1-2; the D is unclear. The CDR3 runs to 10 residues. Trimming cost V 3 bases and J 6 bases, with 2 bases left between them. CDR1 and CDR2 (germline): SEHNR, FQNEAQ (reference sequence). The CDR3 DNA reads as TGTGCCAGCAGCTTTGATGGCTACACCTTC. It codes for CASSFDGYTF.

The chain employs TRBV30 and TRBJ1-1; D uncertain. V shed 7 bases and J shed 0 bases, with 12 bases lying between them. Germline-derived CDR1 and CDR2 are GTSNPN and SVGIG (reference sequence). CDR3 length: 13 residues. The CDR3 here is CAYLLQLNTEAFF. In DNA form, the CDR3 reads TGTGCCTATTTACTACAATTGAACACTGAAGCTTTCTTT.

The genes are TRBV5-1 and TRBJ1-3; D not certain. Trimming pared 5 bases from V and 0 bases from J, leaving 9 bases between. This CDR3 comprises 14 residues. CDR1 SGHRS and CDR2 YFSETQ come from the germline V gene. The CDR3 DNA reads as TGCGCCAGCAGTGACGGCGGCTCTGGAAACACCATATATTTT. This encodes CASSDGGSGNTIYF.

This clone was recorded only once. The gene calls are TRBV5-1 and TRBJ2-3; the D gene is possibly TRBD1 (7 bases). The germline gives CDR1 SGHRS, CDR2 YFSETQ. V was pared by 4 bases and J by 2 bases, with 14 bases between. CDR3 length: 15 amino acids. As DNA, the CDR3 is TGCGCCAGCAGCGGAGGGGGCGCCTACACAGATACGCAGTATTTT. Translation gives CASSGGGAYTDTQYF. Supplemented by reference TRBV5-1 and TRBJ2-3, the full variable domain reads KAGVTQTPRYLIKTRGQQVTLSCSPISGHRSVSWYQQTPGQGLQFLFEYFSETQRNKGNFPGRFSGRQFSNSRSEMNVSTLELGDSALYLCASSGGGAYTDTQYFGPGTRLTVL.

The chain carries TRBV25-1 and TRBJ1-4; no definite D call. CDR1 MGHDK and CDR2 SYGVNS come from the germline V gene. The CDR3 has 15 amino acids. Trimming shortened V by 3 bases and J by 4 bases, and 12 bases separated the two germline ends. CDR3 sequence reads: CASSDLGEYNEKLFF. The CDR3 DNA is TGTGCCAGCAGTGATTTGGGAGAATATAATGAAAAACTGTTTTTT.

This chain joins TRBV21-1 and TRBJ2-2; the listed D gene, TRBD1, was not tested against the DNA. TRBV21-1 is a pseudogene locus. The CDR3 runs to 18 residues. The CDR3 nucleotides are TGTGCCAGCAGCAAAGCAAGTTCGCAGGGGGAGGAACCCGGGGAGCTGTTTTTT. Protein: CASSKASSQGEEPGELFF.

The V and J genes are TRBV7-2 and TRBJ2-3; TRBD2 matches at 7 bases. The CDR3 has 18 residues. Germline-derived CDR1 and CDR2 are SGHTA and FQGNSA. Trimming at V came to 5 bases and at J to 0 bases, leaving 14 bases not matched to a gene. In DNA form, the CDR3 reads TGTGCCAGCAGCCGCAACTCGGGGGGACTCCTAAGCACAGATACGCAGTATTTT. Its protein product is CASSRNSGGLLSTDTQYF. Looking up the rest from reference TRBV7-2 and TRBJ2-3 gives the full variable domain: GAGVSQSPSNKVTEKGKDVELRCDPISGHTALYWYRQSLGQGLEFLIYFQGNSAPDKSGLPSDRFSAERTGGSVSTLTIQRTQQEDSAVYLCASSRNSGGLLSTDTQYFGPGTRLTVL.

V usage is TRBV7-8 and J usage is TRBJ1-5, with no clear D. Germline CDR1 and CDR2: SGHVS and FQNEAQ. This CDR3 region has 16 residues. Trimming took off 6 bases at V and 0 bases at J, with 15 bases between the two ends. This CDR3 is CASSSTPGVSNQPQHF. CDR3 sequence (DNA): TGTGCCAGCAGTTCCACCCCCGGAGTTAGCAATCAGCCCCAGCATTTT.

The chain combines TRBV4-2 with TRBJ2-1, with D tentatively TRBD2 (6 bases). CDR3 size: 15 residues. Germline V gene data show CDR1 as LGHNA and CDR2 as YNFKEQ. Trimming took 1 base from V and 5 from J, leaving 12 bases between them. The CDR3 DNA reads TGTGCCAGCAGCCAAGTCGGCGTAGCGGACAATGAGCAGTTCTTC. Its translation: CASSQVGVADNEQFF.